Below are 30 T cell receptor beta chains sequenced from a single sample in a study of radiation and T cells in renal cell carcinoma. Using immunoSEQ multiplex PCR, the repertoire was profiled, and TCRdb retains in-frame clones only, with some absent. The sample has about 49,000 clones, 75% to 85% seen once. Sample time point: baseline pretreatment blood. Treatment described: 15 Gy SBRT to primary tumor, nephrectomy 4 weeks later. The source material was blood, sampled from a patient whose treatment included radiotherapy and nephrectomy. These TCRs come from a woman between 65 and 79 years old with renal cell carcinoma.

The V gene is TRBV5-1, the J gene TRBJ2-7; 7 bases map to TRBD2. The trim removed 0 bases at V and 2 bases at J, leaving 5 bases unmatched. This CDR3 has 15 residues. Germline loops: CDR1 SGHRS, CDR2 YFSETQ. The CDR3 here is CASSLDGRTTYEQYF. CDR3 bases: TGCGCCAGCAGCTTGGACGGGAGGACCACCTACGAGCAGTACTTC.

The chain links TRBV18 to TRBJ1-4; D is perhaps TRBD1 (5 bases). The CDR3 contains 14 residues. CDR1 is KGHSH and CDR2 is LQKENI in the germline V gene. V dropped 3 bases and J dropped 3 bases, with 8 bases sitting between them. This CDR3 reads CASSPRGANEKLFF. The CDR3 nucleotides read TGTGCCAGCTCACCTAGAGGGGCTAATGAAAAACTGTTTTTT. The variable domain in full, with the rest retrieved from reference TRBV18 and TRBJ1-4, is NAGVMQNPRHLVRRRGQEARLRCSPMKGHSHVYWYRQLPEEGLKFMVYLQKENIIDESGMPKERFSAEFPKEGPSILRIQQVVRGDSAAYFCASSPRGANEKLFFGSGTQLSVL.

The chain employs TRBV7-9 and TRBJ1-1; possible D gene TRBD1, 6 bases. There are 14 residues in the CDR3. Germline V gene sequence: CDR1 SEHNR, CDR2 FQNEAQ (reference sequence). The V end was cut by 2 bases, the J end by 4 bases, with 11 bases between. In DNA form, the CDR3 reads TGTGCCAGCAGCTTAACGACCAGGGGCACTGAAGCTTTCTTT. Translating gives CASSLTTRGTEAFF.

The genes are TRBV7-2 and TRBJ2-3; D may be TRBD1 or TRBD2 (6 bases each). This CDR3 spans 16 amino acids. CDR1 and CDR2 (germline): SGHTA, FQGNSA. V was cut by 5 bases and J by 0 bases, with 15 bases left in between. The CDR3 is CASSLRKGGSTDTQYF. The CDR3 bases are TGTGCCAGCAGCCTCCGGAAGGGGGGAAGCACAGATACGCAGTATTTT.

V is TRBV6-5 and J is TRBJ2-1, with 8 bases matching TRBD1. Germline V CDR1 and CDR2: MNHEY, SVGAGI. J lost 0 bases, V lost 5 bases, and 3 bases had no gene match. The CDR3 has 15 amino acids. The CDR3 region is CASSPQGDSYNEQFF. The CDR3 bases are TGTGCCAGCAGTCCACAGGGGGACTCCTACAATGAGCAGTTCTTC.

CDR3 DNA: TGCGCCAGCAGCCATGAAGGCCCGGGGGGCGCAGATACGCAGTATTTT. Protein: CASSHEGPGGADTQYF. The V call is TRBV4-1, the J call TRBJ2-3; perhaps TRBD2 as D (7 bases). The CDR3 covers 16 residues. Germline V CDR1 and CDR2: MGHRA, YSYEKL. V dropped 3 bases and J dropped 4 bases, with 17 bases sitting between them.

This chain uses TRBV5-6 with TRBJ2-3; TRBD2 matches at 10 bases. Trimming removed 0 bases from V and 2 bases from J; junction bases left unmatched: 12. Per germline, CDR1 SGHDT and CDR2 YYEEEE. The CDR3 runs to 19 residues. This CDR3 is CASSLASPLAGGLTDTQYF. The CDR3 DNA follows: TGTGCCAGCAGCTTGGCCAGTCCATTAGCGGGGGGCCTCACAGATACGCAGTATTTT.

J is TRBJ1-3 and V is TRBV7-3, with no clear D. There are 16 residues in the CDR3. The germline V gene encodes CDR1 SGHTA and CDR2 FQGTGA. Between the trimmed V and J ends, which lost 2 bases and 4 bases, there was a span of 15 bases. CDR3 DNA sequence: TGTGCCAGCAGCTTAGGCCCCTCCGGCGCCGGAAACACCATATATTTT. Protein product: CASSLGPSGAGNTIYF.

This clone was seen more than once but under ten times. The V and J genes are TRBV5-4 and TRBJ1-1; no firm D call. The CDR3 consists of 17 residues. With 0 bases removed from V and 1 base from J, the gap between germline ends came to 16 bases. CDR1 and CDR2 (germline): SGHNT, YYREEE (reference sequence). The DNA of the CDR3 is TGTGCCAGCAGCTTGGTCGGGCGGAGGTCTGAGAACACTGAAGCTTTCTTT. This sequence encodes CASSLVGRRSENTEAFF.

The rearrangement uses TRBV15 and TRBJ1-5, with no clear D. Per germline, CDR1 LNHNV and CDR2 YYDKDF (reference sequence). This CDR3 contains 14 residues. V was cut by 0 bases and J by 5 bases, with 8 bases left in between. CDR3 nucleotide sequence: TGTGCCACCAGCAGAGATCTGGGTTATCAGCCCCAGCATTTT. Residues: CATSRDLGYQPQHF.

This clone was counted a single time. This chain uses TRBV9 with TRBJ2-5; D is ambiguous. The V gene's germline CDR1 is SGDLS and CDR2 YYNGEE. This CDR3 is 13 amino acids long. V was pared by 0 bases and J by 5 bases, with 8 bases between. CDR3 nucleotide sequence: TGTGCCAGCAGCGTAGAAGGGCGCGAGACCCAGTACTTC. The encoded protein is CASSVEGRETQYF.

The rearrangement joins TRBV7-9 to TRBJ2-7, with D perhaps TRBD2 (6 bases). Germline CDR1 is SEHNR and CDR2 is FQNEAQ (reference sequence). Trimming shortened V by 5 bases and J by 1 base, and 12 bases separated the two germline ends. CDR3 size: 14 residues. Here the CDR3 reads CASSPSGSSYEQYF. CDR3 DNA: TGTGCCAGCAGCCCCTCCGGGAGTTCCTACGAGCAGTACTTC. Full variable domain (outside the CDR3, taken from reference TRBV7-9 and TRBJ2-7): DTGVSQNPRHKITKRGQNVTFRCDPISEHNRLYWYRQTLGQGPEFLTYFQNEAQLEKSRLLSDRFSAERPKGSFSTLEIQRTEQGDSAMYLCASSPSGSSYEQYFGPGTRLTVT.

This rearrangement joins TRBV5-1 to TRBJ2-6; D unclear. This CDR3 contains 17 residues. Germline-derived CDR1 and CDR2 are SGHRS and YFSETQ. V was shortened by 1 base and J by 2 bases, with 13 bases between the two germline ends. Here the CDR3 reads CASSLRPGATGANVLTF. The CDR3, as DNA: TGCGCCAGCAGCTTGAGACCGGGCGCTACTGGGGCCAACGTCCTGACTTTC.

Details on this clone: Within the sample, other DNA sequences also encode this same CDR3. The CDR3 DNA reads as TGTGCCAGCAGCTTAGTAGCGGGAGCTGGCACAGATACGCAGTATTTT. Translated: CASSLVAGAGTDTQYF. The chain employs TRBV7-6 and TRBJ2-3; 9 nucleotides agree with TRBD2. The CDR3 covers 16 residues. V shed 1 base, J shed 1 base, and the junction held 3 bases outside the gene matches. Germline V CDR1 and CDR2: SGHVS, FNYEAQ.

The CDR3 sequence: CATMERELFF. The CDR3, as DNA: TGTGCCACGATGGAGAGGGAACTGTTTTTT. The chain has TRBV9 and TRBJ1-4; D unclear. The V and J ends lost 9 bases and 12 bases respectively, with 12 bases between them. CDR1 and CDR2 (germline): SGDLS, YYNGEE. There are 10 residues in the CDR3.

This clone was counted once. The CDR3 spells CASSQGRRNTIYF. The CDR3 nucleotides read TGTGCCAGCTCACAAGGACGCCGAAACACCATATATTTT. The V gene is TRBV18, the J gene TRBJ1-3, with D hard to call. V shed 4 bases and J shed 5 bases, with 9 bases lying between them. CDR1 and CDR2 (germline): KGHSH, LQKENI. There are 13 residues in the CDR3.

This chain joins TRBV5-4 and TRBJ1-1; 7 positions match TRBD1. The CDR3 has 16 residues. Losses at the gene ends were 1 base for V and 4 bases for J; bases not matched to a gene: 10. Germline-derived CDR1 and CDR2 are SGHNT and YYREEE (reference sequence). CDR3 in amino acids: CASSLKLLSGGTEAFF. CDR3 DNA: TGTGCCAGCAGCTTGAAACTCCTATCAGGGGGCACTGAAGCTTTCTTT.

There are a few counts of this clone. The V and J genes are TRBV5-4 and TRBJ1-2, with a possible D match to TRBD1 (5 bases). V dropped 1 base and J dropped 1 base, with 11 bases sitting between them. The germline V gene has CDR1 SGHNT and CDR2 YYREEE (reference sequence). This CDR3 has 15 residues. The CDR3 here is CASSLRQGGNYGYTF. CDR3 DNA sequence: TGTGCCAGCAGCTTGCGGCAGGGTGGTAACTATGGCTACACCTTC.

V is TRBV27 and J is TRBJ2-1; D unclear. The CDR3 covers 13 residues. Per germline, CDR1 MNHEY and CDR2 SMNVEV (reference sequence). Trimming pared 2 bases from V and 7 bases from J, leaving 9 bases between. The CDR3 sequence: CASSLEVRNEQFF. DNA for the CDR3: TGTGCCAGCAGTTTAGAGGTTAGGAATGAGCAGTTCTTC.

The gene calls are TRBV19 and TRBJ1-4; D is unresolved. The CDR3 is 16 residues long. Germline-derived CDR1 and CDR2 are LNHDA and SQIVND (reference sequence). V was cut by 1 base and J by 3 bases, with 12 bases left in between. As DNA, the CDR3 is TGTGCCAGTAGTATAGGATCCGGAGGGTCTAATGAAAAACTGTTTTTT. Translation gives CASSIGSGGSNEKLFF. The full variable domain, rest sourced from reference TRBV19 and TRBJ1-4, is DGGITQSPKYLFRKEGQNVTLSCEQNLNHDAMYWYRQDPGQGLRLIYYSQIVNDFQKGDIAEGYSVSREKKESFPLTVTSAQKNPTAFYLCASSIGSGGSNEKLFFGSGTQLSVL.

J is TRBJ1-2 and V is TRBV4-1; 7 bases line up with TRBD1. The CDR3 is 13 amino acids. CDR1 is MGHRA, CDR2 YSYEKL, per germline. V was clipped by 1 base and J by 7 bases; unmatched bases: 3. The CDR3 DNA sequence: TGCGCCAGCAGCCAAGTCAGGGACAGTGGCTACACCTTC. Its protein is CASSQVRDSGYTF.

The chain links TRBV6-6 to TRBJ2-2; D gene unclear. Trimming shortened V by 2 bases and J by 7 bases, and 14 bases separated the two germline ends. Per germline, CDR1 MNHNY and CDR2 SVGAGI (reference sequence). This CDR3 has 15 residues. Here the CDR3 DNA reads TGTGCCAGCAGTTACGGTACACTCGGAAGCGGGGAGCTGTTTTTT. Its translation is CASSYGTLGSGELFF.

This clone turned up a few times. CDR3 bases: TGTGCCAGCAGGACGAAGTTACCGAACACCGGGGAGCTGTTTTTT. Amino acids: CASRTKLPNTGELFF. The gene calls are TRBV6-5 and TRBJ2-2; no clear D. The V end lost 6 bases, the J end lost 0 bases, and 11 bases lay between the germline ends. Germline lookup yields CDR1 MNHEY and CDR2 SVGAGI. This CDR3 has 15 amino acids.

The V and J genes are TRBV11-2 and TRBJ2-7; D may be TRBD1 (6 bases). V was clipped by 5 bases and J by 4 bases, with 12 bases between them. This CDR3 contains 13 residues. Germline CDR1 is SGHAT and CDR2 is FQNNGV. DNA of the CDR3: TGTGCCAGCAGCCGAGACAGGCCGTACGAGCAGTACTTC. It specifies CASSRDRPYEQYF.

This CDR3 is CASSPLSSGRAREQYF. The CDR3 nucleotides read TGTGCCAGCAGCCCCCTATCTAGCGGGAGGGCCCGGGAGCAGTACTTC. The rearrangement links TRBV7-2 to TRBJ2-7; 12 bases align to TRBD2. The CDR3 contains 16 residues. With 5 bases clipped from V and 7 bases from J, the junction kept 12 bases outside the gene matches. In germline, CDR1 is SGHTA, CDR2 FQGNSA.

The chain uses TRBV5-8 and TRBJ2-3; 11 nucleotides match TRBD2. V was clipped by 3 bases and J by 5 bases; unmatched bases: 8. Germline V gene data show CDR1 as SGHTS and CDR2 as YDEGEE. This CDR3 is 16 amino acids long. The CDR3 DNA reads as TGTGCCAGCAGCTATGGACTAGCGGGTGTTGTAGATACGCAGTATTTT. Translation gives CASSYGLAGVVDTQYF.

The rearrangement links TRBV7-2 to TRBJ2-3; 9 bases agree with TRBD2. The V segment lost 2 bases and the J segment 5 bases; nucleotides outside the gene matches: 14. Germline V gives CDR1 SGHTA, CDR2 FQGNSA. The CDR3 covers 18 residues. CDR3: CASSLRGIAGASGDTQYF. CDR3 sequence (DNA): TGTGCCAGCAGCTTACGGGGTATAGCGGGGGCCTCGGGAGATACGCAGTATTTT.

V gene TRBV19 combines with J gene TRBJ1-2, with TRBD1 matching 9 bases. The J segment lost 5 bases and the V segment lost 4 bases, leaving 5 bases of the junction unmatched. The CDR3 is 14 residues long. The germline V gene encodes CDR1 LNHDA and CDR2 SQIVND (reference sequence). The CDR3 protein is CASSTGQGFYGYTF. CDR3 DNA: TGTGCCAGTAGTACGGGACAGGGCTTTTATGGCTACACCTTC.

CDR3 protein: CASSFGVEETQYF. As DNA, the CDR3 is TGTGCCAGCAGCTTCGGGGTTGAAGAGACCCAGTACTTC. The rearrangement joins TRBV5-4 to TRBJ2-5, with D maybe TRBD2 (5 bases). CDR3 size: 13 residues. CDR1 and CDR2 (germline): SGHNT, YYREEE (reference sequence). Trimming cost V 2 bases and J 3 bases, with 8 bases left between them.

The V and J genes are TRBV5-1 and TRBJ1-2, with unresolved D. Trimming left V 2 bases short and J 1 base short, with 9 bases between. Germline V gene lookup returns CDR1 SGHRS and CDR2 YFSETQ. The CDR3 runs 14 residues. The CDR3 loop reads CASSLWEDNYGYTF. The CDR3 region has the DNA TGCGCCAGCAGCTTATGGGAGGATAACTATGGCTACACCTTC. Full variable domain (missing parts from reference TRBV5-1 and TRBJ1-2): KAGVTQTPRYLIKTRGQQVTLSCSPISGHRSVSWYQQTPGQGLQFLFEYFSETQRNKGNFPGRFSGRQFSNSRSEMNVSTLELGDSALYLCASSLWEDNYGYTFGSGTRLTVV.